These 5 T cell receptor beta chains were all obtained from the same sample, sequenced in a study of T cell repertoires in cytomegalovirus infection. Each CDR3 protein gets one entry after TCRdb re-called the reads with MiXCR. The repertoire holds 200,000 to 300,000 distinct CDR3 sequences, with approximately 10% as singletons. What was sequenced was PBMCs. These receptors all come from a human donor in good health (CMV status not recorded). Some clones in this sample may be carry-over from other donors' samples.

This clonotype was recorded at least ten times. The J gene is TRBJ1-3, the V gene TRBV7-2; the D is unclear. Germline CDR1 SGHTA, CDR2 FQGNSA. CDR3 length: 16 amino acids. V gave up 7 bases and J gave up 1 base, with 17 bases separating them. The CDR3 protein is CASIASRFSSGNTIYF. The CDR3 DNA reads TGTGCCAGCATCGCAAGTCGATTTTCGTCTGGAAACACCATATATTTT.

The chain uses TRBV2 and TRBJ1-4, with unresolved D. The germline V gene encodes CDR1 SNHLY and CDR2 FYNNEI. This CDR3 spans 14 amino acids. The ends were cut back, 4 bases at V and 5 bases at J, with 11 bases in the middle. CDR3: CASSGRGRNEKLFF. CDR3 nucleotide sequence: TGTGCCAGCAGTGGCCGCGGACGGAATGAAAAACTGTTTTTT.

The table lists this clonotype with many counts. The chain recombines TRBV7-2 with TRBJ2-1, with 12 bases identical to TRBD2. The length of the CDR3 is 14 residues. The V gene end was trimmed by 5 bases and the J gene end by 10 bases; junction bases not matched to a gene: 6. Germline values: CDR1 SGHTA, CDR2 FQGNSA. CDR3 nucleotides: TGTGCCAGCAGCGCTAGCGGGGGGGCATGGGAGCAGTTCTTC. This sequence encodes CASSASGGAWEQFF.

This clonotype was seen at least ten times. This chain links TRBV6-2 or TRBV6-3 with TRBJ1-2; possible D gene TRBD1, 5 bases. In germline, CDR1 is MNHEY, CDR2 SVGEGT. Trimming left V 5 bases short and J 4 bases short, with 8 bases between. This CDR3 has 12 amino acids. The CDR3 spells CASSLRGYGYTF. CDR3 DNA: TGTGCCAGCAGTCTGAGGGGCTATGGCTACACCTTC.

There are many counts of this clonotype. This sequence joins TRBV5-1 and TRBJ2-2; 15 bases line up with TRBD2. The CDR3 sequence is 18 residues long. Per the germline V gene, CDR1 is SGHRS and CDR2 is YFSETQ. The J segment lost 0 bases and the V segment lost 7 bases, leaving 7 bases of the junction unmatched. CDR3 sequence: CASSHRTSGGANTGELFF. The CDR3, as DNA: TGCGCCAGCTCGCATCGGACTAGCGGGGGGGCGAACACCGGGGAGCTGTTTTTT.